Listed here are 14 T cell receptor beta chains from one sample, sequenced in a study of cytomegalovirus exposure and HLA in healthy donors. PCR was performed using 60 Vbeta and 13 Jbeta primers. Repertoires were generated with immunoSEQ multiplex PCR, while TCRdb's copy carries only in-frame clones and drops some. The repertoire consists of over 110,000 clones, with more than 75% occurring once and the leading ten covering less than 3%. The sample consisted of PBMCs. The origin of the receptors is a woman aged 18-29 years in good health and CMV-seropositive.

This chain connects TRBV19 to TRBJ2-7, with D possibly TRBD2 on 6 matching bases. Trimming removed 4 bases at V and 0 bases at J, with 19 bases between. Per germline, CDR1 LNHDA and CDR2 SQIVND (reference sequence). The CDR3 covers 17 residues. CDR3 residues: CASSTSGQTRGSYEQYF. The DNA for the CDR3 is TGTGCCAGTAGTACAAGCGGGCAGACCCGGGGCTCCTACGAGCAGTACTTC. The full variable domain, completed using reference TRBV19 and TRBJ2-7, is DGGITQSPKYLFRKEGQNVTLSCEQNLNHDAMYWYRQDPGQGLRLIYYSQIVNDFQKGDIAEGYSVSREKKESFPLTVTSAQKNPTAFYLCASSTSGQTRGSYEQYFGPGTRLTVT.

The chain employs TRBV7-8 and TRBJ2-1; 15 positions match TRBD2. This CDR3 comprises 19 residues. Trimming removed 6 bases from V and 0 bases from J; junction bases left unmatched: 9. Germline CDR1 is SGHVS and CDR2 is FQNEAQ. Here the CDR3 reads CASRYRTSGGGSSYNEQFF. In DNA form, the CDR3 reads TGTGCCAGCAGATATCGGACTAGCGGGGGGGGGAGCTCCTACAATGAGCAGTTCTTC.

V is TRBV28 and J is TRBJ1-2; a weak D match, TRBD1 (5 bases). CDR1 is MDHEN and CDR2 is SYDVKM in the germline V gene. V gave up 2 bases and J gave up 7 bases, with 11 bases separating them. CDR3 length: 13 amino acids. The CDR3 spells CASSLHRGFGYTF. For the CDR3, the DNA is TGTGCCAGCAGTTTACATCGGGGGTTTGGCTACACCTTC.

This clone was seen only once. This chain uses TRBV5-1 with TRBJ2-5, with TRBD1 identical over 7 bases. CDR1 is SGHRS and CDR2 is YFSETQ in the germline V gene. This CDR3 has 15 amino acids. Germline trimming cut 1 base from V and 1 base from J; bases unmatched to any gene: 4. CDR3 nucleotides: TGCGCCAGCAGCTTGCAGAAGGGGGCCCAAGAGACCCAGTACTTC. Residues: CASSLQKGAQETQYF.

V usage is TRBV6-5 and J usage is TRBJ1-1; TRBD1 agrees at 7 bases. The J segment lost 6 bases and the V segment lost 2 bases, leaving 6 bases of the junction unmatched. The CDR3 has 14 residues. Germline CDR1 MNHEY, CDR2 SVGAGI. The CDR3 nucleotides are TGTGCCAGCAGTTACACGGACAGGAGGGCTGAAGCTTTCTTT. It codes for CASSYTDRRAEAFF.

This clone has a single count. The chain has TRBV11-1 and TRBJ2-5; no clear D gene. V was shortened by 3 bases and J by 5 bases, with 16 bases between the two germline ends. CDR1 SGHAT and CDR2 FQDESV come from the germline V gene (reference sequence). This CDR3 region has 15 residues. The DNA for the CDR3 is TGTGCCAGCAGCTTGCCTCCACAGCTTAGGGAGACCCAGTACTTC. Its protein is CASSLPPQLRETQYF.

This chain connects TRBV30 to TRBJ1-2; TRBD1 agrees at 9 bases. J was trimmed by 6 bases and V by 3 bases; bases with no gene match: 8. There are 14 residues in the CDR3. Germline-derived CDR1 and CDR2 are GTSNPN and SVGIG (reference sequence). CDR3 in DNA: TGTGCCTGGAGGCAGACAGGGGGGAGGAATGGCTACACCTTC. Encoded protein: CAWRQTGGRNGYTF.

The chain employs TRBV7-2 and TRBJ2-7; 9 nucleotides agree with TRBD1. Germline-derived CDR1 and CDR2 are SGHTA and FQGNSA. J was trimmed by 3 bases and V by 5 bases; bases with no gene match: 8. The CDR3 loop spans 15 amino acids. The CDR3 nucleotides are TGTGCCAGCAGCCCCCGGGACAGGGCGATCTACGAGCAGTACTTC. It specifies CASSPRDRAIYEQYF. Using reference TRBV7-2 and TRBJ2-7 for the parts outside the CDR3, the full variable domain is GAGVSQSPSNKVTEKGKDVELRCDPISGHTALYWYRQSLGQGLEFLIYFQGNSAPDKSGLPSDRFSAERTGGSVSTLTIQRTQQEDSAVYLCASSPRDRAIYEQYFGPGTRLTVT.

The chain has TRBV2 and TRBJ1-1, with D unclear. Germline assignment: CDR1 SNHLY and CDR2 FYNNEI. The CDR3 runs to 12 residues. V lost 1 base and J 7 bases, leaving 7 bases between the germline ends. The CDR3 loop reads CASSEGVFEAFF. DNA for the CDR3: TGTGCCAGCAGTGAAGGAGTGTTTGAAGCTTTCTTT. Drawing the rest from reference TRBV2 and TRBJ1-1, the complete variable domain is EPEVTQTPSHQVTQMGQEVILRCVPISNHLYFYWYRQILGQKVEFLVSFYNNEISEKSEIFDDQFSVERPDGSNFTLKIRSTKLEDSAMYFCASSEGVFEAFFGQGTRLTVV.

This chain uses TRBV10-3 with TRBJ1-2; 9 bases fit TRBD1. Looked up from germline, CDR1 is ENHRY and CDR2 is SYGVKD. With V trimmed by 8 bases and J by 2 bases, 3 bases remained unmatched. The length of the CDR3 is 13 residues. The CDR3 region has the DNA TGTGCCATCGCCGGGACAGGGAACTATGGCTACACCTTC. It specifies CAIAGTGNYGYTF.

The chain links TRBV6-6 to TRBJ2-5, with 7 nucleotides matching TRBD2. The J call is uncertain, as TRBJ2-7 better fits the DNA end. The length of the CDR3 is 14 residues. CDR1 and CDR2 from the germline V gene are MNHNY and SVGAGI (reference sequence). DNA for the CDR3: TGTGCCAGCAGTTATGCGAGCGGGGCCTACGAGCAGTACTTC. Its translation: CASSYASGAYEQYF.

DNA of the CDR3: TGTGCCAGCAGGGACCGGGAGGGCGCCCATAATGAAAAACTGTTTTTT. Amino acids: CASRDREGAHNEKLFF. The gene calls are TRBV25-1 and TRBJ1-4; D remains unclear. Looked up from germline, CDR1 is MGHDK and CDR2 is SYGVNS. The length of the CDR3 is 16 residues. Trimming left V 6 bases short and J 4 bases short, with 18 bases between.

The gene calls are TRBV6-5 and TRBJ2-3; 7 bases align to TRBD2. Germline V gene lookup returns CDR1 MNHEY and CDR2 SVGAGI. V was pared by 4 bases and J by 0 bases, with 7 bases of the junction left unmatched. CDR3 length: 16 residues. CDR3 region: CASSLGGVASTDTQYF. Here the CDR3 DNA reads TGTGCCAGCAGTTTGGGGGGGGTAGCTAGCACAGATACGCAGTATTTT.

This chain links TRBV2 with TRBJ1-1; D remains unclear. Germline assignment: CDR1 SNHLY and CDR2 FYNNEI. The CDR3 loop spans 15 amino acids. V was trimmed by 7 bases and J by 0 bases, leaving 15 bases between them. As DNA, the CDR3 is TGTGCCAGCAAGATGGGTTTACAGATGAACACTGAAGCTTTCTTT. Translation gives CASKMGLQMNTEAFF.